Presented here are 27 T cell receptor beta chains from one specimen sequenced in a study of neurological immune-mediated disorders. TCRdb analysed the 5' RACE reads with MiXCR anew, one entry per CDR3 protein. The data show under 90,000 distinct CDR3 sequences, roughly a tenth seen once. Specified time point: longitudinal time-point 1 (baseline). Specimen: PBMCs. The receptors derive from a man aged 25-45 years in good health.

At least ten counts were recorded for this clonotype. The CDR3 DNA follows: TGTGCCAGCAGCCACCCCTGGGTGCAGCGGGCATACAATGAGCAGTTCTTC. This gives the protein CASSHPWVQRAYNEQFF. The chain couples TRBV12-3 or TRBV12-4 to TRBJ2-1, with D maybe TRBD2 (6 bases). The V end was cut by 6 bases, the J end by 4 bases, with 22 bases between. This CDR3 comprises 17 residues.

This clonotype was observed at least ten times. The junction and the germline gene differ at one end; a read error may be behind it. The rearrangement links TRBV28 to TRBJ2-7; possible D gene TRBD1, 6 bases. Germline-derived CDR1 and CDR2 are MDHEN and SYDVKM. The CDR3 is made up of 13 amino acids. CDR3 nucleotides: TGTGCCAGCAGTTTAGGCGACAGGCGTGGATCAAACTTC. It encodes CASSLGDRRGSNF.

This clonotype was counted at least ten times. V is TRBV27 and J is TRBJ2-2, with D possibly matching TRBD2 (5 bases). V was pared by 7 bases and J by 1 base, with 7 bases between. The CDR3 is 13 residues long. CDR1 and CDR2 (germline): MNHEY, SMNVEV (reference sequence). CDR3 DNA: TGTGCCAGCAACCGGGGGAACACCGGGGAGCTGTTTTTT. Amino acids: CASNRGNTGELFF.

This clonotype was seen at least ten times. This chain connects TRBV12-3 or TRBV12-4 to TRBJ2-7; D tentatively reads TRBD1 or TRBD2 (6 bases each). This CDR3 has 16 residues. Trimming shortened V by 5 bases and J by 4 bases, and 21 bases separated the two germline ends. CDR3 sequence: CASSRWVGGQTYEQYF. For the CDR3, the DNA is TGTGCCAGCAGTCGGTGGGTGGGGGGCCAAACATACGAGCAGTACTTC.

This clonotype was seen many times. V usage is TRBV6-2 or TRBV6-3 and J usage is TRBJ2-7, with 7 bases that match TRBD2. CDR1 MNHEY and CDR2 SVGEGT come from the germline V gene. V was pared by 4 bases and J by 0 bases, with 3 bases of the junction left unmatched. This CDR3 spans 14 amino acids. The CDR3 spells CASSWEGSSYEQYF. CDR3 nucleotides: TGTGCCAGCAGTTGGGAGGGGAGCTCCTACGAGCAGTACTTC.

This clonotype was observed at least ten times. The chain links TRBV6-1 to TRBJ2-1; TRBD1 matches 10 bases. Germline values: CDR1 MNHNS, CDR2 SASEGT. The length of the CDR3 is 15 residues. Trimming at V came to 1 base and at J to 3 bases, leaving 0 bases not matched to a gene. Here the CDR3 reads CASSEGTGGYNEQFF. In nucleotides, the CDR3 is TGTGCCAGCAGTGAAGGGACAGGGGGCTACAATGAGCAGTTCTTC.

As to this clonotype: A read error may explain this, as a much larger clone is one base away. The V and J genes are TRBV30 and TRBJ1-1, with D possibly being TRBD1 (5 bases). The CDR3 contains 13 residues. Germline values: CDR1 GTSNPN, CDR2 SVGIG (reference sequence). The CDR3 protein is CALSVKGITEAFF. The CDR3 nucleotides are TGTGCCTTGAGTGTCAAGGGGATCACTGAAGCTTTCTTT. Full variable domain (rest looked up from reference TRBV30 and TRBJ1-1): SQTIHQWPATLVQPVGSPLSLECTVEGTSNPNLYWYRQAAGRGLQLLFYSVGIGQISSEVPQNLSASRPQDRQFILSSKKLLLSDSGFYLCALSVKGITEAFFGQGTRLTVV.

This clonotype appeared many times. CDR3 amino acids: CASSPTRLASTDTQYF. CDR3 nucleotides: TGTGCCAGCAGCCCTACCCGACTAGCCTCCACAGATACGCAGTATTTT. The chain joins TRBV12-3 or TRBV12-4 to TRBJ2-3, with 7 positions matching TRBD2. V was clipped by 6 bases and J by 2 bases; unmatched bases: 11. This CDR3 has 16 residues.

This clonotype was detected many times. The gene calls are TRBV20-1 and TRBJ1-4; TRBD1 matches 7 bases. The CDR3 loop spans 14 amino acids. Unmatched junction bases numbered 7, after V lost 1 base and J lost 8 bases. Per germline, CDR1 DFQATT and CDR2 SNEGSKA (reference sequence). CDR3 sequence (DNA): TGCAGTGCTAGAGCGACAGGGAACTGGGAAAAACTGTTTTTT. It specifies CSARATGNWEKLFF.

Worth noting for this clonotype: At one of its ends the junction is not consistent with the germline gene, which may arise from a read error. The V call is TRBV5-6, the J call TRBJ2-1, with D perhaps TRBD2 (6 bases). The CDR3 runs 15 residues. CDR1 and CDR2 (germline): SGHDT, YYEEEE. The CDR3 loop is CARSLGGEGYNEQFF. The CDR3 nucleotides are TGTGCCAGAAGCTTGGGAGGCGAGGGGTACAATGAGCAGTTCTTC.

This clonotype has a count of ten or more. The chain carries TRBV29-1 and TRBJ2-2, with TRBD1 matching over 7 bases. The germline V gene encodes CDR1 SQVTM and CDR2 ANQGSEA. J was trimmed by 0 bases and V by 7 bases; bases with no gene match: 8. This CDR3 has 15 residues. The CDR3 nucleotides read TGCAGCGCAACCGGGACAGCACCGAACACCGGGGAGCTGTTTTTT. This sequence encodes CSATGTAPNTGELFF.

This clonotype occurred many times. The chain combines TRBV19 with TRBJ2-7, with D possibly being TRBD1 (6 bases). Germline CDR1 LNHDA, CDR2 SQIVND (reference sequence). The CDR3 totals 16 residues. The ends were cut back, 6 bases at V and 2 bases at J, with 20 bases in the middle. CDR3 sequence: CASSLGPGRGAYEQYF. The CDR3 nucleotides read TGTGCCAGTAGCCTCGGCCCGGGCAGGGGAGCCTACGAGCAGTACTTC.

This clonotype appeared many times. The J gene is TRBJ1-3, the V gene TRBV5-1; no reliable D call. The germline CDR1 and CDR2 sequences are SGHRS and YFSETQ. V was cut by 0 bases and J by 3 bases, with 7 bases left in between. The CDR3 spans 14 residues. In nucleotides, the CDR3 is TGCGCCAGCAGCTTGGGGTCCGTTGGAAACACCATATATTTT. Translated, it gives CASSLGSVGNTIYF.

This chain connects TRBV6-5 to TRBJ2-1; TRBD2 might be the D (5 bases). The CDR3 loop spans 16 amino acids. The germline V and J ends were trimmed by 0 bases and 4 bases, with 13 bases remaining between them. Germline lookup yields CDR1 MNHEY and CDR2 SVGAGI. The CDR3 DNA reads as TGTGCCAGCAGTTACTCTTTAAGCGGTTCGTACAATGAGCAGTTCTTC. Its protein product is CASSYSLSGSYNEQFF.

This clonotype was recorded at least ten times. The gene calls are TRBV29-1 and TRBJ2-1; D perhaps matches TRBD2 (6 bases). CDR1 is SQVTM, CDR2 ANQGSEA, per germline. V was shortened by 6 bases and J by 8 bases, with 14 bases between the two germline ends. The CDR3 runs 12 residues. The CDR3 coding sequence is TGCAGCGTCCGCGGGGATTTCGATGAGCAGTTCTTC. Translated, it gives CSVRGDFDEQFF.

This clonotype was observed at least ten times. CDR3 amino acids: CSARFTYEQYF. CDR3 bases: TGCAGCGCTAGATTCACCTACGAGCAGTACTTC. The chain uses TRBV29-1 and TRBJ2-7; D is uncertain. The CDR3 consists of 11 residues. V was trimmed by 7 bases and J by 2 bases, leaving 9 bases between them. Looked up from germline, CDR1 is SQVTM and CDR2 is ANQGSEA.

This clonotype has at least ten counts. The chain joins TRBV18 to TRBJ2-3; tentative D call: TRBD1 (6 bases). The germline V gene encodes CDR1 KGHSH and CDR2 LQKENI. The CDR3 runs to 15 residues. Trimming stripped 4 bases from V and 2 bases from J, with 13 bases between. DNA for the CDR3: TGTGCCAGCTCACTGGGACACTTTTCCACAGATACGCAGTATTTT. This codes for CASSLGHFSTDTQYF.

This clonotype appeared many times. V gene TRBV20-1 combines with J gene TRBJ2-7; possibly TRBD2 for D (7 bases). The CDR3 runs to 16 residues. Per germline, CDR1 DFQATT and CDR2 SNEGSKA (reference sequence). V was shortened by 5 bases and J by 1 base, with 21 bases between the two germline ends. The CDR3 DNA reads TGCAGTGCTCCTGAAGGAGGGGGGGTGAGGTCCTACGAGCAGTACTTC. Translation: CSAPEGGGVRSYEQYF.

This clonotype has a handful of counts. V is TRBV28 and J is TRBJ1-2, with 7 positions matching TRBD1. The CDR3 consists of 14 residues. V shed 4 bases, J shed 8 bases, and the junction held 10 bases outside the gene matches. Germline CDR1 is MDHEN and CDR2 is SYDVKM. The CDR3 loop reads CASSSTARQGGYTF. CDR3 sequence (DNA): TGTGCCAGCAGTTCCACCGCCCGACAGGGCGGCTACACCTTC.

This clonotype was seen many times. V gene TRBV12-3 or TRBV12-4 combines with J gene TRBJ1-1; unclear D gene. The V end lost 2 bases, the J end lost 2 bases, and 6 bases lay between the germline ends. The CDR3 extends over 13 amino acids. The CDR3 sequence is CASSLRRNTEAFF. DNA of the CDR3: TGTGCCAGCAGTTTACGCAGAAACACTGAAGCTTTCTTT.

This clonotype occurred many times. J is TRBJ2-7 and V is TRBV7-6; a possible D gene is TRBD2 (5 bases). The V end lost 5 bases, the J end lost 1 base, and 9 bases lay between the germline ends. In germline, CDR1 is SGHVS, CDR2 FNYEAQ. The CDR3 loop spans 13 amino acids. The CDR3 is CASSPGNSYEQYF. In DNA, the CDR3 is TGTGCCAGCAGCCCCGGGAATTCCTACGAGCAGTACTTC.

This clonotype showed up many times. The genes are TRBV12-3 or TRBV12-4 and TRBJ1-1; D gene unclear. The CDR3 sequence is 12 residues long. V lost 6 bases and J lost 4, with 9 bases in between. The CDR3 region is CASRTRVTEAFF. The CDR3 DNA is TGTGCCAGCAGAACACGGGTCACTGAAGCTTTCTTT.

This clonotype was counted ten times or more. This chain joins TRBV11-2 and TRBJ2-7; the match to TRBD2 covers 10 bases. Losses at the gene ends were 2 bases for V and 4 bases for J; bases not matched to a gene: 5. The CDR3 spans 15 residues. Germline CDR1 SGHAT, CDR2 FQNNGV. The CDR3: CASSLTSGMTYEQYF. The CDR3, as DNA: TGTGCCAGCAGCTTAACTAGCGGGATGACGTACGAGCAGTACTTC.

In this sample, this clonotype turned up many times. The rearrangement links TRBV5-1 to TRBJ2-1; D is uncertain. The CDR3 contains 15 residues. Per germline, CDR1 SGHRS and CDR2 YFSETQ. Trimming cost V 0 bases and J 0 bases, with 7 bases left between them. The CDR3 DNA follows: TGCGCCAGCAGCTTGGGGGTCAGCTCCTACAATGAGCAGTTCTTC. Its protein is CASSLGVSSYNEQFF.

The table lists this clonotype with many counts. CDR3 protein: CASRPWEGVSHQPQHF. DNA for the CDR3: TGTGCCAGCAGGCCTTGGGAGGGTGTGAGTCATCAGCCCCAGCATTTT. The chain combines TRBV28 with TRBJ1-5, with D unresolved. V lost 6 bases and J 5 bases, leaving 20 bases between the germline ends. CDR1 and CDR2 from the germline V gene are MDHEN and SYDVKM. The CDR3 spans 16 residues.

CDR3 loop: CASWGSSSGANVLTF. The CDR3 coding sequence is TGTGCCAGCTGGGGCAGCAGCTCTGGGGCCAACGTCCTGACTTTC. J is TRBJ2-6 and V is TRBV3-1; perhaps TRBD1 as D (5 bases). CDR3 size: 15 residues. Trimming removed 8 bases from V and 0 bases from J, with 11 bases in between. In germline, CDR1 is LGHDT, CDR2 YNNKEL (reference sequence).

This clonotype was counted at least ten times. V and J are TRBV2 and TRBJ2-2; D is perhaps TRBD2 (5 bases). Germline assignment: CDR1 SNHLY and CDR2 FYNNEI. The ends were cut back, 6 bases at V and 0 bases at J, with 8 bases in the middle. This CDR3 is built from 14 residues. The CDR3: CASRLESNTGELFF. Written as DNA, the CDR3 is TGTGCCAGCAGACTAGAGTCGAACACCGGGGAGCTGTTTTTT.